The 2 T cell receptor beta chains below all came from one sample that was sequenced in a study of blood T cell repertoires in COVID-19. TCRdb's table, derived via immunoSEQ multiplex PCR, lists solely in-frame clones and lacks some. The sample records approximately 250,000 clones, about 87% being singletons. Sequencing was carried out using PBMCs or T cells enriched from blood (not recorded which). These receptors originate from a woman in her thirties with acute COVID-19.

The chain uses TRBV24-1 and TRBJ1-2; TRBD1 matches 9 bases. The CDR3 consists of 13 residues. Germline V gene lookup returns CDR1 KGHDR and CDR2 SFDVKD. After removal of 6 bases from V and 6 bases from J, the junction contained 4 bases not matched to a gene. CDR3 sequence reads: CATSFRDRDGYTF. DNA for the CDR3: TGTGCCACCAGTTTCCGGGACAGGGATGGCTACACCTTC.

V gene TRBV6-4 combines with J gene TRBJ2-2; 10 nucleotides match TRBD2. Germline-derived CDR1 and CDR2 are MRHNA and SNTAGT. J was trimmed by 3 bases and V by 2 bases; bases with no gene match: 0. This CDR3 contains 15 residues. In DNA form, the CDR3 reads TGTGCCAGCAGTGACCTAGCGGGAGACACCGGGGAGCTGTTTTTT. This encodes CASSDLAGDTGELFF.